This TCR beta chain was captured by sequencing in a study of blood T cells in healthy people across ages. Using a J-beta primer mix together with a sample-barcoded 5' primer, a second PCR was run for roughly 6 to 12 cycles. TCRdb recomputed calls from the 5' RACE reads with MiXCR, one row per CDR3 protein. The sample has 650,000 to 700,000 distinct CDR3 sequences, 32% seen once. The source of this sequence is an elderly woman in good health. Sequenced material: blood.

The CDR3 coding sequence is TGTACCAGCAGCTTAACGATAGCGGGGGGTTACAATGAGCAGTTCTTC. Protein: CTSSLTIAGGYNEQFF. The chain has TRBV7-2 and TRBJ2-1; 10 nucleotides align to TRBD2. CDR1 is SGHTA, CDR2 FQGNSA, per germline. V was clipped by 2 bases and J by 4 bases; unmatched bases: 5. The CDR3 is made up of 16 amino acids.